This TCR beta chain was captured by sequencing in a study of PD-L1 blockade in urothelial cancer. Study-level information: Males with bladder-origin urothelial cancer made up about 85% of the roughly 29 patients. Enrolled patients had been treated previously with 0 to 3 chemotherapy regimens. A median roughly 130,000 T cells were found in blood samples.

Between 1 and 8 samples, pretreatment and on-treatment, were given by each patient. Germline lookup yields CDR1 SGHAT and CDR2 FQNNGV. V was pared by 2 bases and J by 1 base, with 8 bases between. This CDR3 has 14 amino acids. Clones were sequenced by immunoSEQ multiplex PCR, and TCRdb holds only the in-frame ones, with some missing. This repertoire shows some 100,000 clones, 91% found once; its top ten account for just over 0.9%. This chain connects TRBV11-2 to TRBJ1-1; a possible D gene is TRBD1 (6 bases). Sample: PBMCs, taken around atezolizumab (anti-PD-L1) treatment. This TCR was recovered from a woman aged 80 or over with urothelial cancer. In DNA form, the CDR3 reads TGTGCCAGCAGCTTACGGACAGAGAACACTGAAGCTTTCTTT. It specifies CASSLRTENTEAFF.